The next 5 T cell receptor beta chains were all read from a single sample in a study of blood T cell repertoires in COVID-19. Clones were sequenced by immunoSEQ multiplex PCR, and TCRdb holds only the in-frame ones, with some missing. The table includes approximately 260,000 clones, more than 75% detected once. Specimen: PBMCs or T cells enriched from blood (not recorded which). Receptor source: a woman in her 50s who had been exposed to COVID-19.

The V gene is TRBV19, the J gene TRBJ1-2; 7 bases are a match to TRBD1. Germline V CDR1 and CDR2: LNHDA, SQIVND (reference sequence). The CDR3 sequence is 15 residues long. V lost 3 bases, J lost 5 bases, and 9 bases stayed unmatched. CDR3 bases: TGTGCCAGTAGTATGATGACAGGGAACTTGTATGGCTACACCTTC. This encodes CASSMMTGNLYGYTF.

This rearrangement joins TRBV10-3 to TRBJ2-3; 10 bases map to TRBD1. The length of the CDR3 is 16 residues. Germline V gene sequence: CDR1 ENHRY, CDR2 SYGVKD. V was clipped by 6 bases and J by 2 bases; unmatched bases: 8. CDR3 coding DNA: TGTGCCATCAGGGACCCCGGGACAGGGGACACAGATACGCAGTATTTT. Translated: CAIRDPGTGDTDTQYF.

This rearrangement joins TRBV4-2 to TRBJ1-2; D is undetermined. The CDR3 contains 13 residues. Germline V gene sequence: CDR1 LGHNA, CDR2 YNFKEQ. Trimming cost V 1 base and J 6 bases, with 9 bases left between them. The CDR3 here is CASSQGWANGYTF. DNA for the CDR3: TGTGCCAGCAGCCAAGGGTGGGCAAATGGCTACACCTTC.

V usage is TRBV4-1 and J usage is TRBJ2-5, with D possibly TRBD1 on 6 matching bases. This CDR3 region has 14 residues. Trimming took 4 bases from V and 3 from J, leaving 12 bases between them. The germline CDR1 and CDR2 sequences are MGHRA and YSYEKL. The CDR3 reads CASSPSDRKETQYF. The DNA for the CDR3 is TGCGCCAGCAGCCCCTCCGACAGGAAAGAGACCCAGTACTTC.

The chain carries TRBV28 and TRBJ1-2; D is ambiguous. The ends were cut back, 3 bases at V and 1 base at J, with 6 bases in the middle. This CDR3 is 13 amino acids long. Germline CDR1 and CDR2: MDHEN and SYDVKM. The CDR3 DNA reads as TGTGCCAGCAGTTTTTCGGGTAACTATGGCTACACCTTC. It translates to CASSFSGNYGYTF.